These 19 T cell receptor beta chains share one sample of origin, sequenced in a study of vaccination and CD4 T cells after COVID-19. Treatment reported: roughly 10-day PBMC culture with coronavirus spike peptide pools or control peptides (ViraFEST assay). The Oncomine TCR Beta short-read assay sequenced DNA from cultured CD4+ T cells. In TCRdb, the PCR reads were re-called with MiXCR into one record per CDR3 protein. Among around 19,000 distinct CDR3 sequences listed, 53% were seen once. No cognate antigen is known for these TCRs. The sample was CD4+ T cells from blood, cultured in vitro, taken before SARS-CoV-2 vaccination. The receptors here all came from a human donor who had recovered from COVID-19.

The chain links TRBV19 to TRBJ1-1; possible D gene TRBD1, 5 bases. Germline V CDR1 and CDR2: LNHDA, SQIVND (reference sequence). The CDR3 runs 17 residues. The V and J ends lost 5 bases and 1 base respectively, with 20 bases between them. The CDR3 DNA is TGTGCCAGTAGTCTTATTCCAGCAGGGTGGGGGAACACTGAAGCTTTCTTT. As protein: CASSLIPAGWGNTEAFF.

This clonotype was picked up a small number of times. The rearrangement links TRBV20-1 to TRBJ1-6; 10 nucleotides align to TRBD1. This CDR3 region has 14 residues. The V and J ends lost 6 bases and 9 bases, in that order; junction bases with no gene match: 8. Germline CDR1 reads DFQATT; CDR2 reads SNEGSKA (reference sequence). CDR3 in DNA: TGCAGTGCAAAAGGGACAGGGGAGATTTCACCCCTCCACTTT. It translates to CSAKGTGEISPLHF.

V gene TRBV6-5 combines with J gene TRBJ2-1, with D unclear. From germline, CDR1 is MNHEY and CDR2 SVGAGI. The ends were cut back, 0 bases at V and 0 bases at J, with 9 bases in the middle. CDR3 length: 16 amino acids. Here the CDR3 reads CASSYSRSHSYNEQFF. The CDR3 nucleotides read TGTGCCAGCAGTTACTCGCGGTCCCACTCCTACAATGAGCAGTTCTTC.

J is TRBJ1-3 and V is TRBV28, with D perhaps TRBD1 (5 bases). This CDR3 region has 13 residues. V was pared by 5 bases and J by 1 base, with 6 bases between. CDR1 and CDR2 from the germline V gene are MDHEN and SYDVKM. This CDR3 reads CASSQGSGNTIYF. As DNA, the CDR3 is TGTGCCAGCAGTCAGGGATCTGGAAACACCATATATTTT.

The chain is built from TRBV7-8 and TRBJ2-1; 8 bases map to TRBD2. With V trimmed by 1 base and J by 8 bases, 7 bases remained unmatched. The CDR3 has 15 residues. The V gene's germline CDR1 is SGHVS and CDR2 FQNEAQ. This CDR3 is CASSLGPGGFDEQFF. The DNA for the CDR3 is TGTGCCAGCAGCTTAGGACCGGGAGGGTTCGATGAGCAGTTCTTC.

The V gene is TRBV20-1, the J gene TRBJ1-3; no reliable D call. The CDR3 loop spans 18 amino acids. V dropped 0 bases and J dropped 0 bases, with 18 bases sitting between them. Germline V gene lookup returns CDR1 DFQATT and CDR2 SNEGSKA (reference sequence). Written as DNA, the CDR3 is TGCAGTGCTAGAGATGGGGTCAGGACCCTACTCTCTGGAAACACCATATATTTT. Translating gives CSARDGVRTLLSGNTIYF.

CDR3 region: CSASFLGTDTQYF. The CDR3 coding sequence is TGCAGTGCTTCCTTTCTCGGGACAGATACGCAGTATTTT. This chain joins TRBV20-1 and TRBJ2-3; D unclear. Germline V gene lookup returns CDR1 DFQATT and CDR2 SNEGSKA (reference sequence). Trimming cost V 5 bases and J 3 bases, with 12 bases left between them. There are 13 residues in the CDR3.

This chain uses TRBV7-9 with TRBJ2-7, with unresolved D. The germline CDR1 and CDR2 sequences are SEHNR and FQNEAQ (reference sequence). V was clipped by 5 bases and J by 2 bases, with 10 bases between them. There are 13 residues in the CDR3. The CDR3 DNA follows: TGTGCCAGCAGCAACCGGGCCGCCTACGAGCAGTACTTC. It encodes CASSNRAAYEQYF.

The J gene is TRBJ2-2, the V gene TRBV7-2; 7 nucleotides align to TRBD2. From germline, CDR1 is SGHTA and CDR2 FQGNSA. CDR3 size: 14 residues. Losses at the gene ends were 3 bases for V and 5 bases for J; bases not matched to a gene: 3. The CDR3 loop reads CASSLGLRTGELFF. The CDR3 coding sequence is TGTGCCAGCAGCTTGGGACTAAGGACCGGGGAGCTGTTTTTT. Filled out from reference TRBV7-2 and TRBJ2-2, the complete variable domain reads GAGVSQSPSNKVTEKGKDVELRCDPISGHTALYWYRQSLGQGLEFLIYFQGNSAPDKSGLPSDRFSAERTGGSVSTLTIQRTQQEDSAVYLCASSLGLRTGELFFGEGSRLTVL.

The gene calls are TRBV5-1 and TRBJ1-1; 8 nucleotides match TRBD1. The V gene's germline CDR1 is SGHRS and CDR2 YFSETQ. This CDR3 is built from 12 residues. V dropped 7 bases and J dropped 3; count of bases not matched to a gene: 2. CDR3: CASGTGYTEAFF. The CDR3 DNA reads as TGCGCCAGCGGGACAGGTTACACTGAAGCTTTCTTT.

The chain carries TRBV6-1 and TRBJ1-5, with 9 nucleotides matching TRBD1. Looked up from germline, CDR1 is MNHNS and CDR2 is SASEGT. The junction had 11 bases not matched to a gene; V was cut back by 5 bases and J by 9 bases. This CDR3 has 15 residues. CDR3 sequence: CASSPPRTGDRPQHF. CDR3 bases: TGTGCCAGCAGTCCCCCCCGGACAGGGGACCGGCCCCAGCATTTT.

This clonotype was counted between two and nine times. The V and J genes are TRBV5-4 and TRBJ1-1; D gene ambiguous. Trimming pared 4 bases from V and 6 bases from J, leaving 13 bases between. The CDR3 totals 13 residues. Germline assignment: CDR1 SGHNT and CDR2 YYREEE (reference sequence). The CDR3 spells CASSTDPFAEAFF. The CDR3 DNA reads TGTGCCAGCAGCACGGACCCTTTCGCTGAAGCTTTCTTT. Full variable domain (outside the CDR3, taken from reference TRBV5-4 and TRBJ1-1): ETGVTQSPTHLIKTRGQQVTLRCSSQSGHNTVSWYQQALGQGPQFIFQYYREEENGRGNFPPRFSGLQFPNYSSELNVNALELDDSALYLCASSTDPFAEAFFGQGTRLTVV.

CDR3 nucleotides: TGTGCCAGCAGCTTAAGGCGGCAGCCGAACACTGAAGCTTTCTTT. It is translated as CASSLRRQPNTEAFF. The chain couples TRBV2 to TRBJ1-1; D is undetermined. The CDR3 is 15 amino acids. V was trimmed by 6 bases and J by 1 base, leaving 15 bases between them. Germline CDR1 SNHLY, CDR2 FYNNEI.

This clonotype counts as medium-sized. The chain couples TRBV14 to TRBJ2-7; D is ambiguous. The CDR3 is 13 residues long. Trimming stripped 3 bases from V and 0 bases from J, with 6 bases between. CDR1 is SGHDN, CDR2 FVKESK, per germline. CDR3 nucleotide sequence: TGTGCCAGCAGCCATCGACGCTCCTACGAGCAGTACTTC. Residues: CASSHRRSYEQYF.

This chain joins TRBV29-1 and TRBJ1-1; 7 bases agree with TRBD1. After removal of 6 bases from V and 1 base from J, the junction contained 8 bases not matched to a gene. CDR3 size: 14 residues. The germline V gene has CDR1 SQVTM and CDR2 ANQGSEA. The CDR3 sequence is CSVRTRGGNTEAFF. The CDR3, as DNA: TGCAGCGTGCGAACCAGGGGGGGGAACACTGAAGCTTTCTTT.

The rearrangement uses TRBV20-1 and TRBJ1-3; 7 nucleotides agree with TRBD1. This CDR3 comprises 14 residues. Germline loops: CDR1 DFQATT, CDR2 SNEGSKA (reference sequence). J lost 5 bases, V lost 6 bases, and 10 bases had no gene match. The CDR3 DNA is TGCAGTGCAGCCCTAGGGGGCCGGAGAAACACCATATATTTT. Protein product: CSAALGGRRNTIYF.

The rearrangement links TRBV6-2 or TRBV6-3 to TRBJ2-6, with D unresolved. The ends were cut back, 0 bases at V and 6 bases at J, with 3 bases in the middle. CDR1 MNHEY and CDR2 SVGEGT come from the germline V gene. The CDR3 is 13 residues long. CDR3 sequence (DNA): TGTGCCAGCAGTTACTCGATGGCCAACGTCCTGACTTTC. Amino acid sequence: CASSYSMANVLTF.

This chain joins TRBV19 and TRBJ1-5; 7 bases agree with TRBD1. The CDR3 consists of 16 residues. CDR1 and CDR2 from the germline V gene are LNHDA and SQIVND (reference sequence). V lost 5 bases, J lost 2 bases, and 9 bases stayed unmatched. The CDR3 region has the DNA TGTGCCAGTAGTGTCAGGGGGGTCAGCGGCAATCAGCCCCAGCATTTT. Its protein is CASSVRGVSGNQPQHF.

This clonotype occurred a few times. The chain uses TRBV27 and TRBJ1-2; 7 bases map to TRBD1. The germline CDR1 and CDR2 sequences are MNHEY and SMNVEV (reference sequence). V lost 5 bases to trimming and J lost 8 bases; unmatched junction nucleotides: 11. The CDR3 covers 14 residues. CDR3 residues: CASSDRDRLIGYTF. CDR3 DNA sequence: TGTGCCAGCAGTGACCGGGACAGACTAATAGGCTACACCTTC.